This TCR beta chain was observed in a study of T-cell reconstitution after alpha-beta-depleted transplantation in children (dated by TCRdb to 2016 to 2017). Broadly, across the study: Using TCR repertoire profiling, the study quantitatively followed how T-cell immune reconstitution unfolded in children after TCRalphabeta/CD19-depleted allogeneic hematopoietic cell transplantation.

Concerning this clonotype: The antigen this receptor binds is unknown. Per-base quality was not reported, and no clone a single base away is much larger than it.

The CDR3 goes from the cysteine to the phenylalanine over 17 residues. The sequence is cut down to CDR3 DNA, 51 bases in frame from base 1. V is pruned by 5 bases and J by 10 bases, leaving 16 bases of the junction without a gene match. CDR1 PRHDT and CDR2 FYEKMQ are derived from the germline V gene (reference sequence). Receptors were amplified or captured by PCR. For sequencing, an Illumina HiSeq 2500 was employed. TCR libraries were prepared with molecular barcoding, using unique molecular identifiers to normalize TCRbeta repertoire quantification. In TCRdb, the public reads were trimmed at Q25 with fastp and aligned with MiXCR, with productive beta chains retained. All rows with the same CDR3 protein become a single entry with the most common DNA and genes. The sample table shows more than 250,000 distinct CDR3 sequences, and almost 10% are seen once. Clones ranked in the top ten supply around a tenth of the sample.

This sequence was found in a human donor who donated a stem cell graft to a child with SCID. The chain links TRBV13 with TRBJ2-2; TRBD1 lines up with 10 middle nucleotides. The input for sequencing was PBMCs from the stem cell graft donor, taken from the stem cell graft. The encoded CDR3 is CASSPIPGQGMSVELFF. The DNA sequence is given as TGTGCCAGCAGCCCGATACCGGGACAGGGGATGTCCGTGGAGCTGTTTTTT.